This TCR beta chain appears in the sequencing data of a study of blood T cell repertoires in COVID-19. Study context: Samples representing acute and convalescent COVID-19 were sourced from the United States, Italy and Spain. PBMCs, B-cell-depleted T cells, or T cells were the source of the cDNA or gDNA that made up the material.

The CDR3 is made up of 15 amino acids. Per the germline V gene, CDR1 is SGHNT and CDR2 is YYREEE (reference sequence). The germline V and J ends were trimmed by 3 bases and 3 bases, with 12 bases remaining between them. Original processing notes: Counts of nucleated cells, estimated from reference gene primer amplification, were obtained. Profiled with immunoSEQ multiplex PCR; TCRdb holds only in-frame clones, not every one. That table is the source of V, J and clone size, and D and trimming were worked out from the DNA. The table has 150,000 or so clones, under 90% seen once. The chain carries TRBV5-4 and TRBJ2-2; a weak D match, TRBD2 (5 bases). This receptor was identified in a man aged 60 to 69 with acute or convalescent COVID-19. Sequencing used peripheral blood. For the CDR3, the DNA is TGTGCCAGCAGCTCCGTAAAGAGGGACACCGGGGAGCTGTTTTTT. As protein: CASSSVKRDTGELFF.